This T cell receptor beta chain was recovered during a study of CD8+CD57+ T cells in acquired aplastic anemia. Study-wide results and caveats: The study found no significant CD8+ Simpson's diversity difference between patients and controls.

CDR1 is KGHDR, CDR2 SFDVKD, per germline. CDR3 size: 17 residues. Before being chosen for sequencing, patients had shown CD8+CD57+ cell expansion by flow cytometry. There were no patients without severe acquired aplastic anemia. Researchers used genomic DNA as the template to profile TCR beta VDJ and CDR3. TCRdb passed the reads through MiXCR, listing each CDR3 protein once. The sample records around 200,000 distinct CDR3 sequences, nearly 50% being singletons. A remark on this clonotype: The target antigen is unknown. A junction boundary mismatches the germline segment, possibly from a read error.

The V gene is TRBV24-1, the J gene TRBJ2-7; 8 nucleotides agree with TRBD1. Source material: sorted CD4+, CD8+, or CD8+CD57+ T cells (not recorded which) from PBMCs. This clonotype was sampled from a human donor with aplastic anemia. The CDR3 nucleotides are TGTGCCAGCAGTGGGAGCGAGGACAGGGCACTACAATACGAGCAGTACTTC. The encoded protein is CASSGSEDRALQYEQYF.